Following are 18 T cell receptor beta chains from one sample sequenced in a study of T cell clonotyping in hematopoietic cell transplantation. Assay used: immunoSEQ multiplex PCR; TCRdb lists only in-frame clones, some missing. The table includes under 20,000 clones, under 90% detected once. The sequenced sample was peripheral blood mononuclear cells. The receptors shown here come from a man aged 45-65 years in good health. Some clones in this sample may be carry-over from other donors' samples.

V is TRBV28 and J is TRBJ2-6, with unresolved D. The CDR3 spans 13 residues. Deletions cut 1 base from V and 2 bases from J, with 0 bases between. Germline V gene lookup returns CDR1 MDHEN and CDR2 SYDVKM. CDR3 loop: CASSLSGANVLTF. In nucleotides, the CDR3 is TGTGCCAGCAGTTTATCTGGGGCCAACGTCCTGACTTTC. Filled out from reference TRBV28 and TRBJ2-6, the complete variable domain reads DVKVTQSSRYLVKRTGEKVFLECVQDMDHENMFWYRQDPGLGLRLIYFSYDVKMKEKGDIPEGYSVSREKKERFSLILESASTNQTSMYLCASSLSGANVLTFGAGSRLTVL.

The rearrangement links TRBV11-3 to TRBJ1-1, with D possibly being TRBD1 (5 bases). Germline CDR1 reads SGHNT; CDR2 reads YENEEA. V shed 4 bases and J shed 1 base, with 7 bases lying between them. There are 13 residues in the CDR3. The CDR3 sequence: CASSSGQNTEAFF. The CDR3 DNA is TGTGCCAGCAGCTCCGGACAGAACACTGAAGCTTTCTTT.

The chain couples TRBV5-1 to TRBJ2-7, with 7 bases identical to TRBD1. V lost 4 bases, J lost 2 bases, and 9 bases stayed unmatched. Germline CDR1 reads SGHRS; CDR2 reads YFSETQ. The CDR3 has 15 residues. CDR3 residues: CASSPLQGVPYEQYF. The CDR3 bases are TGCGCCAGCAGCCCACTCCAGGGGGTCCCCTACGAGCAGTACTTC.

Points on this clone: Its ends do not fully match the called genes, so a read error is possible. J is TRBJ2-3 and V is TRBV5-1; D perhaps matches TRBD1 (6 bases). CDR3 length equals 14 residues. Per the germline V gene, CDR1 is SGHRS and CDR2 is YFSETQ. The CDR3 here is CASRLVTGTDTQYF. CDR3 nucleotides: TGCGCCAGCAGATTGGTCACAGGGACAGATACGCAGTATTTT.

The chain combines TRBV2 with TRBJ1-4; D call uncertain. This CDR3 has 15 amino acids. V lost 3 bases and J 0 bases, leaving 8 bases between the germline ends. The germline V gene encodes CDR1 SNHLY and CDR2 FYNNEI. The CDR3 DNA sequence: TGTGCCAGCAGTGACAGGAGAACAACTAATGAAAAACTGTTTTTT. Its translation: CASSDRRTTNEKLFF.

J is TRBJ1-2 and V is TRBV9; D gene uncertain. The V gene lost 4 bases and the J gene lost 7 bases, with 11 bases spanning the gap. Germline CDR1 is SGDLS and CDR2 is YYNGEE. The CDR3 length is 12 residues. The CDR3 loop reads CASSPPAGGYTF. CDR3 DNA: TGTGCCAGCAGCCCGCCGGCGGGTGGCTACACCTTC. Full variable domain (missing parts from reference TRBV9 and TRBJ1-2): DSGVTQTPKHLITATGQRVTLRCSPRSGDLSVYWYQQSLDQGLQFLIQYYNGEERAKGNILERFSAQQFPDLHSELNLSSLELGDSALYFCASSPPAGGYTFGSGTRLTVV.

The chain combines TRBV6-6 with TRBJ1-2, with 9 bases matching TRBD1. This CDR3 comprises 14 residues. Germline CDR1 and CDR2: MNHNY and SVGAGI (reference sequence). Trimming at V came to 6 bases and at J to 6 bases, leaving 8 bases not matched to a gene. CDR3 DNA sequence: TGTGCCAGCAGCCACGGGGACAGGGAGGATGGCTACACCTTC. This encodes CASSHGDREDGYTF.

The chain joins TRBV4-1 to TRBJ2-2; the match to TRBD2 covers 7 bases. Germline CDR1 is MGHRA and CDR2 is YSYEKL. This CDR3 comprises 17 residues. The V segment lost 4 bases and the J segment 0 bases; nucleotides outside the gene matches: 8. The CDR3, as DNA: TGCGCCAGCAGCCCTAGGTGGGGGGGAACGAACACCGGGGAGCTGTTTTTT. Its translation: CASSPRWGGTNTGELFF.

The CDR3 bases are TGTGCCAGCAGCCAAGGACGGCCCAGATCTGGGGCCAACGTCCTGACTTTC. It is translated as CASSQGRPRSGANVLTF. The V call is TRBV4-2, the J call TRBJ2-6; D is uncertain. Trimming shortened V by 1 base and J by 1 base, and 11 bases separated the two germline ends. The length of the CDR3 is 17 residues. The V gene's germline CDR1 is LGHNA and CDR2 YNFKEQ.

V is TRBV29-1 and J is TRBJ1-2, with TRBD1 as a possible D gene (6 bases). The V gene lost 6 bases and the J gene lost 3 bases, with 20 bases spanning the gap. Germline assignment: CDR1 SQVTM and CDR2 ANQGSEA. The CDR3 is 15 residues long. For the CDR3, the DNA is TGCAGCGTGGTCGCGGGGGGGCTCTGGGACTATGGCTACACCTTC. The encoded protein is CSVVAGGLWDYGYTF.

The chain couples TRBV7-2 to TRBJ1-1, with 7 bases fitting TRBD1. The CDR3 extends over 14 amino acids. The germline gives CDR1 SGHTA, CDR2 FQGNSA. V was pared by 4 bases and J by 5 bases, with 7 bases of the junction left unmatched. CDR3 sequence (DNA): TGTGCCAGCAGCTCGGGAGACAGGGCGACTGAAGCTTTCTTT. It is translated as CASSSGDRATEAFF.

The chain has TRBV11-2 and TRBJ1-6; D not resolved. Germline lookup yields CDR1 SGHAT and CDR2 FQNNGV. V shed 7 bases and J shed 4 bases, with 14 bases lying between them. The CDR3 extends over 15 amino acids. CDR3 nucleotide sequence: TGTGCCAGCACCAGCCGGGAGCAATATAATTCACCCCTCCACTTT. This gives the protein CASTSREQYNSPLHF.

The chain employs TRBV11-3 and TRBJ2-2; 9 bases are shared with TRBD1. The CDR3 is 14 amino acids. Trimming at V came to 5 bases and at J to 4 bases, leaving 2 bases not matched to a gene. The germline V gene encodes CDR1 SGHNT and CDR2 YENEEA. For the CDR3, the DNA is TGTGCCAGCAGCAAACAGGGGGCCACCGGGGAGCTGTTTTTT. It is translated as CASSKQGATGELFF.

V usage is TRBV6-1 and J usage is TRBJ1-5; D may be TRBD1 (5 bases). V lost 6 bases to trimming and J lost 0 bases, with 12 bases between them. Germline V gives CDR1 MNHNS, CDR2 SASEGT. The CDR3 covers 15 residues. The CDR3 region has the DNA TGTGCCAGCAGCCCCGGGACGGATAGCAATCAGCCCCAGCATTTT. Translating gives CASSPGTDSNQPQHF.

The chain uses TRBV29-1 and TRBJ2-5; 10 positions match TRBD1. J lost 5 bases, V lost 4 bases, and 4 bases had no gene match. The CDR3 is made up of 13 amino acids. From germline, CDR1 is SQVTM and CDR2 ANQGSEA. CDR3 DNA: TGCAGCGTTGGACAGGGGGCAGGGGAGACCCAGTACTTC. It encodes CSVGQGAGETQYF.

Points on this clone: The junction differs from germline at one of its ends, possibly a read error. CDR3 amino acids: CASSLDGTASGGTQYF. CDR3 bases: TGTGCTAGCAGCTTAGATGGGACGGCTAGCGGGGGTACGCAGTATTTT. This rearrangement joins TRBV7-7 to TRBJ2-3; 10 nucleotides match TRBD2. The CDR3 has 16 amino acids. Germline V gene lookup returns CDR1 SSHAT and CDR2 FNYEAQ (reference sequence).

This chain links TRBV30 with TRBJ2-3, with D perhaps TRBD1 or TRBD2 (5 bases each). V lost 0 bases and J lost 8, with 15 bases in between. This CDR3 has 14 residues. Germline V gene data show CDR1 as GTSNPN and CDR2 as SVGIG (reference sequence). For the CDR3, the DNA is TGTGCCTGGAGTGTACTCGGGGTGCAGGGTACGCAGTATTTT. Translation: CAWSVLGVQGTQYF.

The table lists this clone with a count of one. The V call is TRBV4-2, the J call TRBJ2-7; 7 nucleotides agree with TRBD1. Germline CDR1 is LGHNA and CDR2 is YNFKEQ. Trimming removed 3 bases from V and 2 bases from J; junction bases left unmatched: 10. This CDR3 is 16 amino acids long. DNA for the CDR3: TGTGCCAGCAGCCAGGTTACAGGGGAGAGGACCTACGAGCAGTACTTC. This gives the protein CASSQVTGERTYEQYF.